These 21 T cell receptor beta chains originate from one sample sequenced in a study of T cell repertoires in cytomegalovirus infection. TCRdb passed the reads through MiXCR, listing each CDR3 protein once. The repertoire holds 170,000 or so distinct CDR3 sequences, around 14% seen once, with 25% to 30% in the top ten. Sequencing was done on a sample of PBMCs. The receptors shown here come from a human donor in good health (CMV status not recorded). Some clones in this sample may be carry-over from other donors' samples.

This clonotype was recorded at least ten times. The CDR3 DNA follows: TGTGCCAGCAGCTCCGGGGTTAATGAGCAGTTCTTC. Amino acid sequence: CASSSGVNEQFF. The genes are TRBV11-3 and TRBJ2-1; D possibly corresponds to TRBD2 (5 bases). The CDR3 runs 12 residues. Looked up from germline, CDR1 is SGHNT and CDR2 is YENEEA. The V end was cut by 4 bases, the J end by 7 bases, with 8 bases between.

This clonotype was seen a few times. The chain combines TRBV3-1 with TRBJ1-1, with D maybe TRBD1 (5 bases). Looked up from germline, CDR1 is LGHDT and CDR2 is YNNKEL (reference sequence). With 10 bases removed from V and 9 bases from J, the gap between germline ends came to 15 bases. The CDR3 consists of 11 residues. The chain's CDR3 is CATLTGGQAFF. The CDR3 region has the DNA TGTGCCACCCTGACCGGGGGTCAAGCTTTCTTT.

This clonotype was observed at least ten times. This sequence joins TRBV11-3 and TRBJ2-2, with D perhaps matching TRBD1 or TRBD2 (5 bases each). The germline V gene encodes CDR1 SGHNT and CDR2 YENEEA. V was pared by 1 base and J by 3 bases, with 12 bases between. The CDR3 is 16 amino acids. CDR3 bases: TGTGCCAGCAGCTTAGGGGGGACCTCCGACACCGGGGAGCTGTTTTTT. Translation gives CASSLGGTSDTGELFF.

This clonotype was counted at least ten times. The junction departs from the called germline gene at one end, perhaps through a read error. The chain is built from TRBV7-8 and TRBJ2-4, with TRBD2 as a possible D gene (7 bases). Germline lookup yields CDR1 SGHVS and CDR2 FQNEAQ. This CDR3 has 16 amino acids. CDR3 region: CASSLGGGRTKNIQYF. The CDR3, as DNA: TGTGCCAGCAGTTTAGGGGGGGGTCGGACCAAAAACATTCAGTACTTC.

V usage is TRBV6-6 and J usage is TRBJ1-1, with D possibly being TRBD1 (6 bases). Germline CDR1 is MNHNY and CDR2 is SVGAGI (reference sequence). The germline V and J ends were trimmed by 5 bases and 3 bases, with 16 bases remaining between them. This CDR3 has 15 amino acids. The CDR3 region is CASSARRAGDTEAFF. CDR3 bases: TGTGCCAGCAGTGCTCGGAGGGCAGGGGACACTGAAGCTTTCTTT.

This clonotype was seen many times. The chain joins TRBV7-2 to TRBJ1-3, with 10 bases fitting TRBD1. This CDR3 is 14 amino acids long. V lost 5 bases and J lost 5; bases outside the gene matches: 3. CDR1 SGHTA and CDR2 FQGNSA come from the germline V gene. CDR3 in amino acids: CASSRDRGRNTIYF. Here the CDR3 DNA reads TGTGCCAGCAGCCGGGACAGGGGCAGAAACACCATATATTTT.

This clonotype was observed a few times. This chain uses TRBV11-3 with TRBJ2-5; 8 bases map to TRBD1. Germline V lookup: CDR1 SGHNT, CDR2 YENEEA. The junction had 7 bases not matched to a gene; V was cut back by 5 bases and J by 5 bases. CDR3 length: 14 residues. This CDR3 reads CASSETGERETQYF. The CDR3 DNA sequence: TGTGCCAGCAGCGAGACAGGGGAGAGGGAGACCCAGTACTTC.

The chain recombines TRBV18 with TRBJ2-1; D tentatively fits TRBD1 or TRBD2 (6 bases each). Trimming shortened V by 6 bases and J by 9 bases, and 18 bases separated the two germline ends. The length of the CDR3 is 14 residues. Germline CDR1 reads KGHSH; CDR2 reads LQKENI. In DNA form, the CDR3 reads TGTGCCAGCTCCCCAAGGCGGGACAATCCTGAGCAGTTCTTC. Translation gives CASSPRRDNPEQFF.

A few counts support this clonotype. The V gene is TRBV20-1, the J gene TRBJ1-3, with D uncertain. The CDR3 contains 11 residues. Germline V gene data show CDR1 as DFQATT and CDR2 as SNEGSKA (reference sequence). Trimming removed 2 bases at V and 2 bases at J, with 1 base between. CDR3 DNA sequence: TGCAGTGCTAGAACTGGAAACACCATATATTTT. It specifies CSARTGNTIYF.

This clonotype showed up just a few times. The CDR3 sequence is CASSEQGGVTDTQYF. Here the CDR3 DNA reads TGTGCCAGCAGTGAACAGGGCGGAGTCACAGATACGCAGTATTTT. V gene TRBV2 combines with J gene TRBJ2-3; tentative D call: TRBD1 (5 bases). Trimming cost V 2 bases and J 2 bases, with 11 bases left between them. The CDR3 is 15 amino acids. Germline CDR1 SNHLY, CDR2 FYNNEI.

The V call is TRBV9, the J call TRBJ2-1; weak D call: TRBD2 (5 bases). Trimming took off 4 bases at V and 2 bases at J, with 13 bases between the two ends. The CDR3 has 15 residues. The V gene's germline CDR1 is SGDLS and CDR2 YYNGEE. CDR3 nucleotides: TGTGCCAGCAGCTCCCGCGGGCTAGCCTACAATGAGCAGTTCTTC. Its protein product is CASSSRGLAYNEQFF.

This chain uses TRBV6-6 with TRBJ1-5; the D is unclear. This CDR3 comprises 14 residues. Germline values: CDR1 MNHNY, CDR2 SVGAGI (reference sequence). V lost 3 bases to trimming and J lost 7 bases, with 13 bases between them. The CDR3 region has the DNA TGTGCCAGCAGTTATAGGGCGGGAGGCCAGCCCCAGCATTTT. This encodes CASSYRAGGQPQHF.

Ten or more counts support this clonotype. The V and J genes are TRBV4-2 and TRBJ2-3; 11 bases map to TRBD2. V shed 0 bases and J 7 bases; nucleotides not matched to a gene: 15. Per the germline V gene, CDR1 is LGHNA and CDR2 is YNFKEQ. The CDR3 is made up of 19 amino acids. DNA for the CDR3: TGTGCCAGCAGCCAAGATCTTACTAGCGGGGGAGTTTTACCATATACGCAGTATTTT. This translates into CASSQDLTSGGVLPYTQYF.

A few counts support this clonotype. This chain joins TRBV3-1 and TRBJ1-5; D uncertain. V was trimmed by 8 bases and J by 4 bases, leaving 12 bases between them. Germline CDR1 and CDR2: LGHDT and YNNKEL (reference sequence). The length of the CDR3 is 13 residues. The DNA of the CDR3 is TGTGCCAGCCTAAAACAGCTTAATCAGCCCCAGCATTTT. Translating gives CASLKQLNQPQHF.

The chain uses TRBV5-1 and TRBJ2-3; 13 bases are shared with TRBD2. The CDR3 is made up of 16 amino acids. Trimming took 3 bases from V and 2 from J; bases not matched to a gene: 3. Germline values: CDR1 SGHRS, CDR2 YFSETQ. The CDR3 DNA follows: TGCGCCAGCAGCTGGGGACTAGCGGGGAACACAGATACGCAGTATTTT. Its protein product is CASSWGLAGNTDTQYF.

V is TRBV28 and J is TRBJ1-2, with D unclear. The CDR3 covers 14 residues. Trimming took 3 bases from V and 4 from J, leaving 12 bases between them. Germline CDR1 and CDR2: MDHEN and SYDVKM. The CDR3: CASSLGGTLYGYTF. Written as DNA, the CDR3 is TGTGCCAGCAGTTTGGGCGGAACACTCTATGGCTACACCTTC.

This clonotype has ten or more counts. This chain links TRBV7-2 with TRBJ1-1; 7 bases fit TRBD1. J was trimmed by 3 bases and V by 3 bases; bases with no gene match: 4. There are 14 residues in the CDR3. Germline assignment: CDR1 SGHTA and CDR2 FQGNSA. Here the CDR3 DNA reads TGTGCCAGCAGCTTGACAGGGATTCACACTGAAGCTTTCTTT. Amino acids: CASSLTGIHTEAFF.

This clonotype was seen only a few times. This chain connects TRBV6-2 or TRBV6-3 to TRBJ2-5, with unresolved D. This CDR3 contains 14 residues. The germline V and J ends were trimmed by 0 bases and 2 bases, with 7 bases remaining between them. CDR1 and CDR2 (germline): MNHEY, SVGEGT. In DNA, the CDR3 is TGTGCCAGCAGTTACTCGAACAGACAAGAGACCCAGTACTTC. Amino acid sequence: CASSYSNRQETQYF.

This rearrangement joins TRBV19 to TRBJ2-7; D not certain. Trimming took 0 bases from V and 7 from J, leaving 10 bases between them. The CDR3 extends over 13 amino acids. Germline lookup yields CDR1 LNHDA and CDR2 SQIVND (reference sequence). CDR3 nucleotide sequence: TGTGCCAGTAGTATAGATCGGGTCCAGGAGCAGTACTTC. Translating gives CASSIDRVQEQYF.

This clonotype was picked up many times. The chain uses TRBV9 and TRBJ1-5; 8 bases align to TRBD1. The CDR3 is 15 residues long. From germline, CDR1 is SGDLS and CDR2 YYNGEE. V shed 1 base and J 0 bases; nucleotides not matched to a gene: 0. Here the CDR3 reads CASSVTGGSNQPQHF. CDR3 bases: TGTGCCAGCAGCGTAACAGGGGGTAGCAATCAGCCCCAGCATTTT.

This clonotype was observed many times. This chain connects TRBV4-1 to TRBJ1-2; D possibly corresponds to TRBD1 (5 bases). Trimming cost V 1 base and J 2 bases, with 17 bases left between them. Germline CDR1 is MGHRA and CDR2 is YSYEKL. This CDR3 has 17 residues. This CDR3 reads CASSQGNGRGANYGYTF. The CDR3 region has the DNA TGCGCCAGCAGCCAAGGAAACGGGAGGGGAGCGAACTATGGCTACACCTTC.